Given below is one T cell receptor (beta chain) in context. The antigen remains unidentified. Trimming pared 5 bases from V and 6 bases from J, leaving 15 bases between. There are 14 residues in the CDR3. Germline V gives CDR1 MNHGY, CDR2 SAAAGT. A single record per CDR3 protein comes from TCRdb applying MiXCR to the reads. The profile shows about 160,000 distinct CDR3 sequences, roughly 22% of them singletons. These data belong to a study of T cell repertoires in cytomegalovirus infection. About the study: Recently described HLA-C-restricted plus well-studied HLA-B-restricted CMV epitopes were used. Public TCR beta signatures were indicative of both CMV infection and a matching HLA type.

Study-wide results and caveats: The cumulative frequency of public TCR beta families distinguished individuals who carried CMV together with the relevant HLA. Dominant in the ex vivo response were TCR beta clonotypes restricted by HLA-C and specific for CMV.

The TCR originated in a human donor in good health (CMV status not recorded). Some clones in this sample may be carry-over from other donors' samples. V and J are TRBV6-8 and TRBJ2-3; D uncertain. The sequencing used CD8+ T cells from cultured PBMCs, collected from culture after CMV antigen stimulation. CDR3 sequence (DNA): TGTGCCAGCAGTCTCCAGTCCCCTTCGGATACGCAGTATTTT. Its protein product is CASSLQSPSDTQYF.